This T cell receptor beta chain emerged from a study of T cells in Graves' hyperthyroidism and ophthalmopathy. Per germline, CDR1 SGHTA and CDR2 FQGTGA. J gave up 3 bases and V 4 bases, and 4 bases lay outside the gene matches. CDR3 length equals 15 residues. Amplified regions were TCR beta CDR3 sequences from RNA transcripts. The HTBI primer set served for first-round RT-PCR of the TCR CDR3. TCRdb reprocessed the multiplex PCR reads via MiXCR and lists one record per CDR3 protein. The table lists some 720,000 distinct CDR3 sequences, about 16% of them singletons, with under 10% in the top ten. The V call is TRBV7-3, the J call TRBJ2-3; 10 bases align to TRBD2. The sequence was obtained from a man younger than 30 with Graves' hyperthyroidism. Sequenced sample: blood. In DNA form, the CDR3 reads TGTGCCAGCAGCTCTAGCGGGAGAATTACAGATACGCAGTATTTT. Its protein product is CASSSSGRITDTQYF.